These 9 T cell receptor beta chains came from one sample sequenced in a study of T cell responses to AZD1222 COVID-19 vaccine. Clones were sequenced by immunoSEQ multiplex PCR, and TCRdb holds only the in-frame ones, with some missing. Of tens of thousands of clones in the sample, over 70% were seen once. This sample comprised peripheral blood, obtained 28 days after the second AZD1222 dose. These receptors were collected from an adult who received the AZD1222 COVID-19 vaccine.

J is TRBJ1-6 and V is TRBV6-5, with 7 bases matching TRBD1. Germline assignment: CDR1 MNHEY and CDR2 SVGAGI. The CDR3 has 15 residues. With 4 bases clipped from V and 7 bases from J, the junction kept 7 bases outside the gene matches. For the CDR3, the DNA is TGTGCCAGCAGTTCCTCGACAGGGTCCAATTCACCCCTCCACTTT. Protein product: CASSSSTGSNSPLHF.

V usage is TRBV18 and J usage is TRBJ1-2, with no clear D. CDR1 KGHSH and CDR2 LQKENI come from the germline V gene. V shed 6 bases and J shed 1 base, with 15 bases lying between them. The CDR3 is 15 residues long. CDR3 protein: CASSPKAPSNYGYTF. CDR3 bases: TGTGCCAGCTCCCCCAAAGCCCCCAGTAACTATGGCTACACCTTC.

The chain joins TRBV28 to TRBJ1-4; D is uncertain. CDR1 and CDR2 from the germline V gene are MDHEN and SYDVKM. Trimming took off 6 bases at V and 0 bases at J, with 8 bases between the two ends. The CDR3 is made up of 14 amino acids. Written as DNA, the CDR3 is TGTGCCAGCAGGGAAGATGCAACTAATGAAAAACTGTTTTTT. It translates to CASREDATNEKLFF.

The rearrangement joins TRBV11-2 to TRBJ1-6; D ambiguous. Trimming stripped 3 bases from V and 17 bases from J, with 17 bases between. The CDR3 runs 13 residues. Germline V gene data show CDR1 as SGHAT and CDR2 as FQNNGV. CDR3 loop: CASSLSREPGIHF. CDR3 in DNA: TGTGCCAGCAGCTTGTCCCGGGAGCCGGGGATCCACTTT. Full variable domain (remainder filled in from reference TRBV11-2 and TRBJ1-6): EAGVAQSPRYKIIEKRQSVAFWCNPISGHATLYWYQQILGQGPKLLIQFQNNGVVDDSQLPKDRFSAERLKGVDSTLKIQPAKLEDSAVYLCASSLSREPGIHFGNGTRLTVT.

DNA of the CDR3: TGTGCCAGTAGTAACAGGGTTATAACTGGAAACACCATATATTTT. The encoded protein is CASSNRVITGNTIYF. The chain combines TRBV19 with TRBJ1-3; possibly TRBD1 for D (6 bases). This CDR3 contains 15 residues. Looked up from germline, CDR1 is LNHDA and CDR2 is SQIVND (reference sequence). V lost 4 bases and J lost 2, with 12 bases in between.

This chain links TRBV7-9 with TRBJ2-3; 13 bases are shared with TRBD2. Germline lookup yields CDR1 SEHNR and CDR2 FQNEAQ (reference sequence). This CDR3 comprises 18 residues. The J segment lost 6 bases and the V segment lost 5 bases, leaving 14 bases of the junction unmatched. In DNA form, the CDR3 reads TGTGCCAGCAGCCCTCGACCCGGACTAGCGGGGGACGTGGATACGCAGTATTTT. It codes for CASSPRPGLAGDVDTQYF.

The V and J genes are TRBV6-4 and TRBJ2-1, with D unclear. The CDR3 consists of 14 residues. Germline CDR1 reads MRHNA; CDR2 reads SNTAGT. V was pared by 7 bases and J by 3 bases, with 13 bases between. The CDR3, as DNA: TGTGCCAGCAAACCCGAGCCTAACTACAATGAGCAGTTCTTC. The encoded protein is CASKPEPNYNEQFF.

The chain links TRBV7-8 to TRBJ1-1; D not certain. CDR1 SGHVS and CDR2 FQNEAQ come from the germline V gene. The CDR3 spans 17 residues. V dropped 5 bases and J dropped 4 bases, with 23 bases sitting between them. The CDR3: CASSITVSFSPITEAFF. The CDR3 DNA reads as TGTGCCAGCAGCATTACTGTCAGCTTTAGTCCCATCACTGAAGCTTTCTTT.

This clone has only one observation. The CDR3 loop is CASSPQRGFYNEQFF. CDR3 nucleotides: TGTGCCAGCTCACCACAGCGGGGGTTCTACAATGAGCAGTTCTTC. The chain is built from TRBV18 and TRBJ2-1; TRBD2 agrees at 8 bases. The CDR3 is 15 residues long. V was clipped by 1 base and J by 3 bases; unmatched bases: 2. Per germline, CDR1 KGHSH and CDR2 LQKENI.